This is a list of T cell receptor beta chains from one sample in a study of cytotoxic CD8 clonotypes in ibrutinib-treated CLL. TCRdb keeps only in-frame clones here, not all; method: immunoSEQ multiplex PCR. The table includes about 160,000 clones, approximately 90% detected once. Here the sequenced sample was PBMCs, taken at disease progression, from a patient treated with ibrutinib. These receptors were obtained from a human donor with chronic lymphocytic leukemia. The CDR3 runs from the conserved cysteine through the conserved F or W. D genes are given only for firm matches. Where a row states a size, it is once, few, many or the class of an expanded clone; other rows omit it.

v_call: TRBV29-1; cdr3_length: 16; d_call: TRBD2; j_call: TRBJ2-3; clone_size: -; cdr3_aa: CSVGIALAGPADTQYF; cdr3_nt: TGCAGCGTTGGAATAGCGCTAGCGGGGCCCGCGGATACGCAGTATTTT
v_call: TRBV10-3; cdr3_length: 18; d_call: -; j_call: TRBJ2-7; clone_size: -; cdr3_aa: CAISEFDFGPGAAVEQYF; cdr3_nt: TGTGCCATCAGTGAGTTCGACTTTGGGCCCGGGGCGGCGGTGGAGCAGTACTTC
v_call: TRBV4-2; cdr3_length: 16; d_call: TRBD1; j_call: TRBJ1-5; clone_size: -; cdr3_aa: CASSQPDREQGQPQHF; cdr3_nt: TGTGCCAGCAGCCAGCCCGACAGGGAGCAGGGTCAGCCCCAGCATTTT
v_call: TRBV19; cdr3_length: 15; d_call: TRBD1; j_call: TRBJ1-5; clone_size: -; cdr3_aa: CASSPGQGVRQPQHF; cdr3_nt: TGTGCCAGTAGTCCGGGACAGGGTGTTCGTCAGCCCCAGCATTTT
v_call: TRBV5-8; cdr3_length: 15; d_call: -; j_call: TRBJ1-2; clone_size: -; cdr3_aa: CASSFDVGLNYGYTF; cdr3_nt: TGTGCCAGCAGCTTTGACGTGGGATTGAACTATGGCTACACCTTC
v_call: TRBV27; cdr3_length: 14; d_call: TRBD1; j_call: TRBJ1-5; clone_size: -; cdr3_aa: CASSQGASNQPQHF; cdr3_nt: TGTGCCAGCAGTCAGGGGGCAAGCAATCAGCCCCAGCATTTT
v_call: TRBV10-1; cdr3_length: 15; d_call: TRBD1; j_call: TRBJ2-7; clone_size: -; cdr3_aa: CASSGGQATTYEQYF; cdr3_nt: TGCGCCAGCAGTGGTGGACAGGCGACTACCTACGAGCAGTACTTC
v_call: TRBV29-1; cdr3_length: 15; d_call: -; j_call: TRBJ2-5; clone_size: -; cdr3_aa: CSVEEFGRYQETQYF; cdr3_nt: TGCAGCGTTGAAGAGTTCGGCAGGTACCAAGAGACCCAGTACTTC
v_call: TRBV6-6; cdr3_length: 14; d_call: TRBD2; j_call: TRBJ2-1; clone_size: -; cdr3_aa: CASSYVLAANEQFF; cdr3_nt: TGTGCCAGCAGTTACGTGCTAGCGGCGAATGAGCAGTTCTTC
v_call: TRBV9; cdr3_length: 14; d_call: TRBD2; j_call: TRBJ2-1; clone_size: -; cdr3_aa: CASQTGTSYNEQFF; cdr3_nt: TGCGCCAGCCAAACCGGGACTAGCTACAATGAGCAGTTCTTC
v_call: TRBV4-1; cdr3_length: 15; d_call: TRBD1; j_call: TRBJ2-7; clone_size: -; cdr3_aa: CASSHGTGYPYEQYF; cdr3_nt: TGCGCCAGCAGCCACGGGACAGGTTACCCCTACGAGCAGTACTTC
v_call: TRBV28; cdr3_length: 12; d_call: -; j_call: TRBJ1-5; clone_size: -; cdr3_aa: CASSLPPQPQHF; cdr3_nt: TGTGCCAGCAGTTTACCGCCTCAGCCCCAGCATTTT
v_call: TRBV29-1; cdr3_length: 13; d_call: TRBD1; j_call: TRBJ1-2; clone_size: -; cdr3_aa: CSAVGQGNYGYTF; cdr3_nt: TGCAGCGCTGTGGGACAGGGAAACTATGGCTACACCTTC
v_call: TRBV7-9; cdr3_length: 15; d_call: -; j_call: TRBJ2-3; clone_size: once; cdr3_aa: CASSLDQGGTDTQYF; cdr3_nt: TGTGCCAGCAGCTTAGATCAGGGTGGCACAGATACGCAGTATTTT
v_call: TRBV6-5; cdr3_length: 14; d_call: -; j_call: TRBJ2-3; clone_size: -; cdr3_aa: CASSYTENTDTQYF; cdr3_nt: TGTGCCAGCAGTTACACAGAGAACACAGATACGCAGTATTTT
v_call: TRBV4-1; cdr3_length: 16; d_call: -; j_call: TRBJ2-7; clone_size: -; cdr3_aa: CASSQDMYTDSYEQYF; cdr3_nt: TGCGCCAGCAGCCAAGATATGTACACCGACTCCTACGAGCAGTACTTC
v_call: TRBV7-6; cdr3_length: 15; d_call: -; j_call: TRBJ2-7; clone_size: -; cdr3_aa: CASSLGRPNSYEQYF; cdr3_nt: TGTGCCAGCAGCTTAGGTCGGCCGAACTCCTACGAGCAGTACTTC
v_call: TRBV4-3; cdr3_length: 19; d_call: -; j_call: TRBJ1-1; clone_size: -; cdr3_aa: CASSQGIDFRRALNTEAFF; cdr3_nt: TGCGCCAGCAGCCAAGGAATCGACTTCCGGAGGGCCTTGAACACTGAAGCTTTCTTT
v_call: TRBV18; cdr3_length: 16; d_call: -; j_call: TRBJ2-1; clone_size: -; cdr3_aa: CASSQMGTGNYNEQFF; cdr3_nt: TGTGCCAGCTCACAGATGGGGACGGGGAACTACAATGAGCAGTTCTTC
v_call: TRBV5-1; cdr3_length: 16; d_call: TRBD2; j_call: TRBJ2-1; clone_size: -; cdr3_aa: CASSSRTSGRLGEQFF; cdr3_nt: TGCGCCAGCAGCTCCCGGACTAGCGGGAGATTGGGTGAGCAGTTCTTC
v_call: TRBV7-6; cdr3_length: 11; d_call: -; j_call: TRBJ2-5; clone_size: -; cdr3_aa: CASSGQETQYF; cdr3_nt: TGTGCCAGCAGCGGGCAAGAGACCCAGTACTTC
v_call: TRBV2; cdr3_length: 15; d_call: -; j_call: TRBJ2-1; clone_size: -; cdr3_aa: CASGAGADAYNEQFF; cdr3_nt: TGTGCCAGCGGCGCAGGAGCGGACGCTTACAATGAGCAGTTCTTC
v_call: TRBV4-3; cdr3_length: 15; d_call: -; j_call: TRBJ1-1; clone_size: -; cdr3_aa: CASSQDGGLNTEAFF; cdr3_nt: TGCGCCAGCAGCCAAGATGGGGGATTGAACACTGAAGCTTTCTTT
v_call: TRBV6-5; cdr3_length: 11; d_call: -; j_call: TRBJ1-3; clone_size: -; cdr3_aa: CASSYGNTIYF; cdr3_nt: TGTGCCAGCAGTTATGGAAACACCATATATTTT
v_call: TRBV19; cdr3_length: 17; d_call: TRBD1; j_call: TRBJ2-3; clone_size: -; cdr3_aa: CASSPYGTGSRTDTQYF; cdr3_nt: TGTGCCAGTAGTCCCTACGGGACAGGATCTCGCACAGATACGCAGTATTTT
v_call: TRBV7-2; cdr3_length: 15; d_call: TRBD2; j_call: TRBJ2-7; clone_size: -; cdr3_aa: CASSLGGVGTYEQYF; cdr3_nt: TGTGCCAGCAGCTTGGGGGGGGTCGGCACCTACGAGCAGTACTTC
v_call: TRBV12-5; cdr3_length: 15; d_call: TRBD1; j_call: TRBJ2-3; clone_size: -; cdr3_aa: CASGLGQWNTDTQYF; cdr3_nt: TGTGCTAGTGGCCTGGGACAGTGGAACACAGATACGCAGTATTTT
v_call: TRBV4-2; cdr3_length: 16; d_call: TRBD2; j_call: TRBJ2-7; clone_size: -; cdr3_aa: CASSQDGTSGSYEQYF; cdr3_nt: TGTGCCAGCAGCCAAGATGGGACTAGCGGCTCCTACGAGCAGTACTTC
v_call: TRBV5-1; cdr3_length: 15; d_call: -; j_call: TRBJ2-7; clone_size: -; cdr3_aa: CASSQTPTQLYEQYF; cdr3_nt: TGCGCCAGCAGCCAAACACCCACTCAGCTTTACGAGCAGTACTTC
v_call: TRBV27; cdr3_length: 17; d_call: -; j_call: TRBJ2-6; clone_size: -; cdr3_aa: CASSSEGIHTGANVLTF; cdr3_nt: TGTGCCAGCAGTTCTGAGGGAATTCACACCGGGGCCAACGTCCTGACTTTC
v_call: TRBV7-7; cdr3_length: 15; d_call: -; j_call: TRBJ2-2; clone_size: -; cdr3_aa: CASSQAGKGTGELFF; cdr3_nt: TGTGCCAGCAGCCAGGCGGGAAAGGGCACCGGGGAGCTGTTTTTT
v_call: TRBV5-1; cdr3_length: 13; d_call: -; j_call: TRBJ1-1; clone_size: -; cdr3_aa: CASSPTMNTEAFF; cdr3_nt: TGCGCCAGCAGCCCCACGATGAACACTGAAGCTTTCTTT
v_call: TRBV27; cdr3_length: 14; d_call: TRBD1; j_call: TRBJ2-1; clone_size: once; cdr3_aa: CASSSGQGYNEQFF; cdr3_nt: TGTGCCAGCAGTTCCGGACAGGGATACAATGAGCAGTTCTTC
v_call: TRBV10-3; cdr3_length: 15; d_call: TRBD1; j_call: TRBJ1-4; clone_size: -; cdr3_aa: CAISAEQGANEKLFF; cdr3_nt: TGTGCCATCAGTGCCGAACAGGGGGCCAACGAAAAACTGTTTTTT
v_call: TRBV9; cdr3_length: 17; d_call: -; j_call: TRBJ2-1; clone_size: -; cdr3_aa: CASSPSVWDSGYNEQFF; cdr3_nt: TGTGCCAGCAGCCCCTCCGTGTGGGACTCCGGCTACAATGAGCAGTTCTTC
v_call: TRBV7-2; cdr3_length: 16; d_call: -; j_call: TRBJ2-1; clone_size: -; cdr3_aa: CASSLARSGPYNEQFF; cdr3_nt: TGTGCCAGCAGCTTAGCGCGGAGCGGGCCTTACAATGAGCAGTTCTTC
v_call: TRBV4-1; cdr3_length: 16; d_call: TRBD2; j_call: TRBJ2-3; clone_size: many; cdr3_aa: CASSQTGAGVTDTQYF; cdr3_nt: TGCGCCAGCAGCCAGACCGGAGCGGGGGTCACAGATACGCAGTATTTT
v_call: TRBV27; cdr3_length: 15; d_call: -; j_call: TRBJ2-7; clone_size: -; cdr3_aa: CASRDLSGTPYEQYF; cdr3_nt: TGTGCCAGCAGGGACTTATCGGGAACCCCCTACGAGCAGTACTTC
v_call: TRBV7-7; cdr3_length: 15; d_call: TRBD2; j_call: TRBJ2-1; clone_size: -; cdr3_aa: CASSLEAGGRNEQFF; cdr3_nt: TGTGCCAGCAGCTTAGAAGCGGGAGGGAGAAATGAGCAGTTCTTC
v_call: TRBV30; cdr3_length: 15; d_call: -; j_call: TRBJ1-4; clone_size: -; cdr3_aa: CAWSVRSVDNEKLFF; cdr3_nt: TGTGCCTGGAGTGTACGGTCCGTGGATAATGAAAAACTGTTTTTT
v_call: TRBV7-9; cdr3_length: 14; d_call: -; j_call: TRBJ2-5; clone_size: -; cdr3_aa: CASSLESSVETQYF; cdr3_nt: TGTGCCAGCAGCTTAGAGTCCAGCGTGGAGACCCAGTACTTC
v_call: TRBV6-5; cdr3_length: 14; d_call: TRBD1; j_call: TRBJ1-3; clone_size: -; cdr3_aa: CASSYTGVGNTIYF; cdr3_nt: TGTGCCAGCAGTTACACAGGGGTTGGAAACACCATATATTTT
v_call: TRBV5-6; cdr3_length: 15; d_call: -; j_call: TRBJ1-1; clone_size: -; cdr3_aa: CASSPRGGFITEAFF; cdr3_nt: TGTGCCAGCAGCCCCCGAGGAGGGTTTATCACTGAAGCTTTCTTT
v_call: TRBV6-6; cdr3_length: 13; d_call: TRBD1; j_call: TRBJ2-7; clone_size: -; cdr3_aa: CASSYGTGYEQYF; cdr3_nt: TGTGCCAGCAGTTACGGGACAGGCTACGAGCAGTACTTC
v_call: TRBV10-1; cdr3_length: 14; d_call: -; j_call: TRBJ2-3; clone_size: -; cdr3_aa: CASRFGGATDTQYF; cdr3_nt: TGCGCCAGCAGGTTCGGAGGGGCCACAGATACGCAGTATTTT
v_call: TRBV27; cdr3_length: 14; d_call: TRBD2; j_call: TRBJ2-7; clone_size: -; cdr3_aa: CASSLLAGGYEQYF; cdr3_nt: TGTGCCAGCAGCCTACTAGCGGGGGGCTACGAGCAGTACTTC
v_call: TRBV5-1; cdr3_length: 14; d_call: -; j_call: TRBJ2-1; clone_size: -; cdr3_aa: CASSFRSANNEQFF; cdr3_nt: TGCGCCAGCAGCTTTCGTTCGGCAAACAATGAGCAGTTCTTC
v_call: TRBV29-1; cdr3_length: 13; d_call: -; j_call: TRBJ1-2; clone_size: -; cdr3_aa: CSVAHYDLRGYTF; cdr3_nt: TGCAGCGTTGCCCATTACGACCTGAGAGGCTACACCTTC